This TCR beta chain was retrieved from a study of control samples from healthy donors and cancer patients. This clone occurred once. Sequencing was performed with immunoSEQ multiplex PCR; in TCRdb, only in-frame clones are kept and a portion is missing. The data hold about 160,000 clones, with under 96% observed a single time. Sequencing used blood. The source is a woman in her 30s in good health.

The CDR3 here is CATTHEANYGYTF. The CDR3 region has the DNA TGTGCCACCACCCATGAGGCTAACTATGGCTACACCTTC. The V gene is TRBV19, the J gene TRBJ1-2; D not resolved. CDR1 and CDR2 (germline): LNHDA, SQIVND (reference sequence). Trimming took off 10 bases at V and 0 bases at J, with 12 bases between the two ends. The CDR3 is made up of 13 amino acids.